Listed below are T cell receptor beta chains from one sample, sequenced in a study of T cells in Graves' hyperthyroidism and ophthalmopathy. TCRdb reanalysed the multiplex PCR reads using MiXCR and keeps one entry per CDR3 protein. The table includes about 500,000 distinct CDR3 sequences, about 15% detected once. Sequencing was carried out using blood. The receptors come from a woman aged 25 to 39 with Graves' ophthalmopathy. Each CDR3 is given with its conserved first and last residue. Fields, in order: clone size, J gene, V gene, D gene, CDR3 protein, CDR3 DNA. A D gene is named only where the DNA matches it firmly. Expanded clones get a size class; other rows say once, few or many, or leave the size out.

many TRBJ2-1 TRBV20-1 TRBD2 CSAVQATSGRVEQFF TGCAGTGCCGTCCAAGCCACTAGCGGGAGGGTTGAGCAGTTCTTC
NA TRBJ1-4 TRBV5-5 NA CASSSGQPNEKLFF TGTGCCAGCAGCTCTGGACAGCCTAATGAAAAACTGTTTTTT
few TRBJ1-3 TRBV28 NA CASSLQENTIYF TGTGCCAGCAGTTTACAGGAGAACACCATATATTTT
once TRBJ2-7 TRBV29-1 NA CSGTAGSYEQYF TGCAGCGGGACGGCAGGCTCCTACGAGCAGTACTTC
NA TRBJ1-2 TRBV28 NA CASSPGGTDYGYTF TGTGCCAGCAGCCCGGGGGGCACGGACTATGGCTACACCTTC
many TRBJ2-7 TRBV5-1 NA CASSFTGSEQYF TGCGCCAGCAGTTTCACAGGTTCCGAGCAGTACTTC
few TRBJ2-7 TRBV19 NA CASTPGSNRYEQYF TGTGCCAGTACCCCTGGGAGTAATCGCTACGAGCAGTACTTC
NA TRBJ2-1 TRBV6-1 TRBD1 CASSDSRLTGTVEQFF TGTGCCAGCAGTGACTCCCGTTTGACAGGGACGGTTGAGCAGTTCTTC
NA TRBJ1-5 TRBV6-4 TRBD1 CASSVGQGINQPQHF TGTGCCAGCAGTGTCGGACAGGGGATCAATCAGCCCCAGCATTTT
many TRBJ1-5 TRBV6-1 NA CASSYQAISNQPQHF TGTGCCAGCAGTTATCAGGCTATTAGCAATCAGCCCCAGCATTTT
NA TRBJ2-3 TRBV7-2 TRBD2 CASKKGTSGNTDTQYF TGTGCCAGCAAAAAGGGGACTAGCGGGAACACAGATACGCAGTATTTT
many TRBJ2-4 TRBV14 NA CASSQEKWGRGNIQYF TGTGCCAGCAGCCAAGAGAAATGGGGGCGAGGAAACATTCAGTACTTC
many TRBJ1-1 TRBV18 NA CASSPQGAVSSEAFF TGTGCCAGCTCACCTCAGGGAGCGGTGTCTTCTGAAGCTTTCTTT
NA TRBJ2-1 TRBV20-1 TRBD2 CSARLAGTSGNEQFF TGCAGTGCTAGATTAGCGGGGACTAGCGGCAATGAGCAGTTCTTC
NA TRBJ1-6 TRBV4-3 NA CASSQDPQTAIHF TGCGCCAGCAGCCAAGATCCCCAAACAGCCATCCACTTT
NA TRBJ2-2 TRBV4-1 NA CASSRIYPGWNTGELFF TGCGCCAGCAGCCGAATTTATCCGGGATGGAACACCGGGGAGCTGTTTTTT
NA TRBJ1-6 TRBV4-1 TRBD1 CASSHTGAVEPPLHF TGCGCCAGCAGCCATACAGGGGCTGTTGAACCACCCCTCCACTTT
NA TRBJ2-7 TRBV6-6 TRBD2 CASSYRASGTLYEQYF TGTGCCAGCAGTTACAGGGCTAGCGGGACCCTCTACGAGCAGTACTTC
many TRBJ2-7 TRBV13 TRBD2 CASSLRGGPEQYF TGTGCCAGCAGCCTCCGGGGAGGGCCCGAGCAGTACTTC
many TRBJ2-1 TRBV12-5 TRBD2 CASGTGLAGVGHNEQFF TGTGCTAGTGGTACGGGACTAGCGGGAGTTGGACACAATGAGCAGTTCTTC
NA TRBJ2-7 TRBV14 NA CASSQVSPGEQYF TGTGCCAGCAGCCAAGTATCGCCCGGCGAGCAGTACTTC
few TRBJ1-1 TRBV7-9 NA CASGALEAFF TGTGCCAGCGGCGCCCTTGAAGCTTTCTTT
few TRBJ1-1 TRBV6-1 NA CASSQGLEAFF TGTGCCAGCAGTCAAGGGTTAGAAGCTTTCTTT
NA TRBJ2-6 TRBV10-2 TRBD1 CATTGGVGANVLTF TGCGCCACCACAGGGGGCGTTGGGGCCAACGTCCTGACTTTC
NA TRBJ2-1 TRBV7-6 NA CASSQRDIQYNEQFF TGTGCCAGCAGCCAGCGGGACATCCAATACAATGAGCAGTTCTTC
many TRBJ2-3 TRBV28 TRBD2 CASSFAASGSTDTQYF TGTGCCAGCAGTTTCGCGGCTAGCGGGAGCACAGATACGCAGTATTTT
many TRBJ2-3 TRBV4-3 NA CASSQDRGRTDTQYF TGCGCCAGCAGCCAAGACAGGGGCCGCACAGATACGCAGTATTTT
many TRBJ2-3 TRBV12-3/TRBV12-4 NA CASGYPGPRFSPDTQYF TGTGCCAGCGGTTATCCCGGGCCCCGCTTCAGCCCAGATACGCAGTATTTT
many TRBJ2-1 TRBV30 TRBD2 CALLIPGRRNEQFF TGTGCCTTACTAATTCCCGGGAGGCGCAATGAGCAGTTCTTC
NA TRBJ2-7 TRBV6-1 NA CASSEGGRDGTYEQYF TGTGCCAGCAGTGAAGGGGGCCGGGACGGAACCTACGAGCAGTACTTC
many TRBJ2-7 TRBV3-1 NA CASSQDVVGVREQYF TGTGCCAGCAGCCAAGATGTAGTGGGAGTGAGGGAGCAGTACTTC